This T cell receptor (beta chain) was profiled in a study of technical replicates of blood from several donors. TCRdb's copy holds only in-frame clones and misses some; the assay was immunoSEQ multiplex PCR. Of roughly 79,000 clones listed, approximately 96% are singletons. J gave up 1 base and V 0 bases, and 9 bases lay outside the gene matches. The CDR3 extends over 18 amino acids. Germline CDR1 MGHRA, CDR2 YSYEKL. The origin of this receptor is a human donor in good health. The sequencing sample was made of T cells isolated from PBMCs. The V call is TRBV4-1, the J call TRBJ1-1, with 9 bases lining up with TRBD1. The CDR3 DNA reads TGCGCCAGCAGCCAAGATGGGACAGGGACTGGGGGGAACACTGAAGCTTTCTTT. Translated: CASSQDGTGTGGNTEAFF.